This paragraph reports one TCR beta chain. This CDR3 is also generated by other DNA sequences in the sample. The sample belongs to a study of OX40 agonist ivuxolimab in advanced cancers. Background on the study: In this trial design, patients received ivuxolimab intravenously at 0.01 to 10 mg/kg every 2 weeks.

V lost 1 base to trimming and J lost 2 bases, with 8 bases between them. Germline-derived CDR1 and CDR2 are LNHDA and SQIVND (reference sequence). CDR3 length equals 14 residues. TCRdb's table, derived via immunoSEQ multiplex PCR, lists solely in-frame clones and lacks some. The sample carries around 74,000 clones, approximately 85% recorded once. This receptor was taken from an adult with an advanced solid tumor such as melanoma, head and neck, liver or kidney cancer. The input for sequencing was CD4+ or CD8+ T cells sorted from blood, taken in a trial of the OX40 agonist ivuxolimab. This chain joins TRBV19 and TRBJ1-1, with D possibly being TRBD1 (5 bases). CDR3 residues: CASSIGQGNTEAFF. The CDR3 DNA is TGTGCCAGTAGTATAGGGCAGGGAAACACTGAAGCTTTCTTT.